The 14 T cell receptor beta chains in this list originate from one sample, sequenced in a study of blood T cell repertoires in COVID-19. Sequencing used immunoSEQ multiplex PCR; TCRdb keeps in-frame clones, though not all of them. In the table there are 120,000 or so clones, around 85% of which are singletons. Sequencing was done on a sample of peripheral blood. These receptors all stem from a woman aged 50 to 60 with acute or convalescent COVID-19.

This rearrangement joins TRBV7-9 to TRBJ1-3, with D perhaps matching TRBD1 (5 bases). Per germline, CDR1 SEHNR and CDR2 FQNEAQ (reference sequence). This CDR3 has 18 amino acids. Deletions cut 8 bases from V and 4 bases from J, with 27 bases between. The CDR3, as DNA: TGTGCCAGCTCCTTGGGCCTTGGGGCAGGGCGATTCGGAAACACCATATATTTT. Protein product: CASSLGLGAGRFGNTIYF.

The chain carries TRBV19 and TRBJ1-1; no clear D. The ends were cut back, 5 bases at V and 0 bases at J, with 22 bases in the middle. The CDR3 sequence is 18 residues long. The germline V gene has CDR1 LNHDA and CDR2 SQIVND (reference sequence). The CDR3 loop is CASSPTPGRRRLNTEAFF. CDR3 sequence (DNA): TGTGCCAGTAGTCCAACACCCGGCCGGAGGAGGCTGAACACTGAAGCTTTCTTT.

J is TRBJ1-3 and V is TRBV11-2; D remains ambiguous. V dropped 1 base and J dropped 7 bases, with 5 bases sitting between them. Germline CDR1 reads SGHAT; CDR2 reads FQNNGV. This CDR3 spans 12 amino acids. The CDR3 loop reads CASSLAVNTIYF. CDR3 nucleotide sequence: TGTGCCAGCAGCTTAGCCGTGAACACCATATATTTT.

This clone was picked up one time. This chain links TRBV2 with TRBJ1-2; no reliable D call. The CDR3 sequence is 14 residues long. The V gene's germline CDR1 is SNHLY and CDR2 FYNNEI. The V and J ends lost 2 bases and 0 bases respectively, with 7 bases between them. The CDR3 nucleotides are TGTGCCAGCAGTGAAACAGAACCTAACTATGGCTACACCTTC. As protein: CASSETEPNYGYTF.

The V call is TRBV27, the J call TRBJ2-2, with D uncertain. CDR1 and CDR2 (germline): MNHEY, SMNVEV (reference sequence). This CDR3 region has 17 residues. V lost 2 bases, J lost 1 base, and 14 bases lay in between. CDR3 in amino acids: CASSLTPTHLNTGELFF. In nucleotides, the CDR3 is TGTGCCAGCAGTTTAACCCCTACGCACCTGAACACCGGGGAGCTGTTTTTT.

This clone was detected a few times. The genes are TRBV2 and TRBJ2-3; perhaps TRBD1 as D (6 bases). The V and J ends lost 6 bases and 2 bases respectively, with 12 bases between them. This CDR3 has 14 residues. Germline assignment: CDR1 SNHLY and CDR2 FYNNEI. CDR3: CASRLTGITDTQYF. CDR3 nucleotide sequence: TGTGCCAGCAGGTTGACAGGTATCACAGATACGCAGTATTTT.

The V gene is TRBV5-5, the J gene TRBJ2-3; no reliable D call. The germline V gene encodes CDR1 SGHKS and CDR2 YYEKEE (reference sequence). This CDR3 is 11 amino acids long. V was cut by 2 bases and J by 8 bases, with 6 bases left in between. The CDR3 loop reads CASSFDSTQYF. CDR3 DNA: TGTGCCAGCAGCTTTGATAGTACGCAGTATTTT. The full variable domain, its missing parts supplied by reference TRBV5-5 and TRBJ2-3, is DAGVTQSPTHLIKTRGQQVTLRCSPISGHKSVSWYQQVLGQGPQFIFQYYEKEERGRGNFPDRFSARQFPNYSSELNVNALLLGDSALYLCASSFDSTQYFGPGTRLTVL.

The chain carries TRBV5-4 and TRBJ1-1, with 11 bases that match TRBD1. The germline V gene encodes CDR1 SGHNT and CDR2 YYREEE (reference sequence). The CDR3 spans 15 residues. After removal of 0 bases from V and 5 bases from J, the junction contained 3 bases not matched to a gene. The CDR3 is CASSLVGQGGTEAFF. CDR3 DNA sequence: TGTGCCAGCAGCTTGGTGGGACAGGGGGGTACTGAAGCTTTCTTT.

The chain links TRBV2 to TRBJ2-5, with TRBD2 as a possible D gene (7 bases). The V gene lost 4 bases and the J gene lost 4 bases, with 16 bases spanning the gap. The germline V gene encodes CDR1 SNHLY and CDR2 FYNNEI. The CDR3 has 15 residues. The CDR3 loop is CASSVGGGQVETQYF. The CDR3 DNA reads TGTGCCAGCAGTGTGGGGGGGGGCCAGGTAGAGACCCAGTACTTC.

The chain uses TRBV5-1 and TRBJ1-2, with D unresolved. Germline CDR1 SGHRS, CDR2 YFSETQ. The CDR3 length is 14 residues. V lost 0 bases and J 1 base, leaving 7 bases between the germline ends. Written as DNA, the CDR3 is TGCGCCAGCAGCTTGGCCGCGGATAACTATGGCTACACCTTC. Translation gives CASSLAADNYGYTF. Together with reference TRBV5-1 and TRBJ1-2, the CDR3 gives the full variable domain: KAGVTQTPRYLIKTRGQQVTLSCSPISGHRSVSWYQQTPGQGLQFLFEYFSETQRNKGNFPGRFSGRQFSNSRSEMNVSTLELGDSALYLCASSLAADNYGYTFGSGTRLTVV.

J is TRBJ1-4 and V is TRBV20-1; D remains unclear. Per the germline V gene, CDR1 is DFQATT and CDR2 is SNEGSKA (reference sequence). The CDR3 is made up of 11 amino acids. V lost 1 base, J lost 8 bases, and 5 bases lay in between. CDR3 protein: CSARGEEKLFF. The CDR3 DNA reads TGCAGTGCTAGAGGGGAGGAAAAACTGTTTTTT.

The V call is TRBV4-1, the J call TRBJ1-4; 9 positions match TRBD1. CDR1 is MGHRA, CDR2 YSYEKL, per germline. Germline trimming cut 0 bases from V and 8 bases from J; bases unmatched to any gene: 10. The CDR3 spans 17 residues. CDR3 region: CASSQEEGGTGYEKLFF. Here the CDR3 DNA reads TGCGCCAGCAGCCAAGAAGAAGGGGGGACAGGGTACGAAAAACTGTTTTTT.

The chain links TRBV7-6 to TRBJ2-3; TRBD2 agrees at 13 bases. V lost 5 bases to trimming and J lost 2 bases; unmatched junction nucleotides: 1. CDR3 length: 15 residues. Germline-derived CDR1 and CDR2 are SGHVS and FNYEAQ. The CDR3 here is CASSTSGGATDTQYF. DNA for the CDR3: TGTGCCAGCAGCACTAGCGGGGGGGCCACAGATACGCAGTATTTT.

V is TRBV3-1 (or the pseudogene TRBV3-2) and J is TRBJ1-1; TRBD1 agrees at 8 bases. V shed 10 bases and J 0 bases; nucleotides not matched to a gene: 4. Germline CDR1 and CDR2: LGHDT and YNNKEL (reference sequence). CDR3 length: 13 amino acids. DNA of the CDR3: TGTGCCACTTCAGGGGGCCTGAACACTGAAGCTTTCTTT. Translating gives CATSGGLNTEAFF.